A selection of T cell receptor beta chains follows, all from one sample in a study of T cell responses to AZD1222 COVID-19 vaccine. Sequenced by immunoSEQ multiplex PCR; TCRdb stores in-frame clones only, minus some. The table lists 95,000 to 150,000 clones, roughly 87% of them singletons, with about 4% in the top ten. The sequenced sample was peripheral blood, obtained on day 0 of MenACWY control vaccination. These receptor sequences come from an adult in good health. Both conserved end residues are part of each CDR3. The order of the fields is CDR3 length, clone size, J gene, D gene, V gene, CDR3 DNA, CDR3 protein. The D gene is left open where the match is weak. Size values are once, few and many counts, or a class for expanded clones, and some rows have none.

CDR3 length: 16
clone size: -
J gene: TRBJ2-2
D gene: -
V gene: TRBV5-1
CDR3 DNA: TGCGCCAGCAGGGCGGACGGCCGCGCGAACACCGGGGAGCTGTTTTTT
CDR3 protein: CASRADGRANTGELFF

CDR3 length: 15
clone size: -
J gene: TRBJ1-1
D gene: -
V gene: TRBV6-2/TRBV6-3
CDR3 DNA: TGTGCCAGCAGTTACGATGGGGCCGGAAACACTGAAGCTTTCTTT
CDR3 protein: CASSYDGAGNTEAFF

CDR3 length: 14
clone size: -
J gene: TRBJ2-2
D gene: -
V gene: TRBV11-2
CDR3 DNA: TGTGCCAGCAGCTTAGGTCCGGGGGCCGGGGAGCTGTTTTTT
CDR3 protein: CASSLGPGAGELFF

CDR3 length: 14
clone size: -
J gene: TRBJ2-3
D gene: -
V gene: TRBV5-4
CDR3 DNA: TGTGCCAGCAGCCGGGATCTACTCACAGATACGCAGTATTTT
CDR3 protein: CASSRDLLTDTQYF

CDR3 length: 15
clone size: -
J gene: TRBJ1-2
D gene: TRBD1
V gene: TRBV7-9
CDR3 DNA: TGTGCCAGCAGCTCCCGGACAGGGGAAGGCTATGGCTACACCTTC
CDR3 protein: CASSSRTGEGYGYTF

CDR3 length: 13
clone size: -
J gene: TRBJ1-2
D gene: -
V gene: TRBV28
CDR3 DNA: TGTGCCAGCACGACCACTTTTACACATGGCTACACCTTC
CDR3 protein: CASTTTFTHGYTF

CDR3 length: 12
clone size: once
J gene: TRBJ2-7
D gene: -
V gene: TRBV30
CDR3 DNA: TGTGCCTGGAGGGCACAGGATTACGAGCAGTACTTC
CDR3 protein: CAWRAQDYEQYF

CDR3 length: 13
clone size: -
J gene: TRBJ1-2
D gene: -
V gene: TRBV28
CDR3 DNA: TGTGCCAGCAGTCCGGCGGCTAACTATGGCTACACCTTC
CDR3 protein: CASSPAANYGYTF

CDR3 length: 14
clone size: -
J gene: TRBJ2-7
D gene: -
V gene: TRBV7-9
CDR3 DNA: TGTGCCAGCAGCCCCCCAAGGGCACCCTACGAGCAGTACTTC
CDR3 protein: CASSPPRAPYEQYF

CDR3 length: 15
clone size: -
J gene: TRBJ1-5
D gene: TRBD1
V gene: TRBV6-5
CDR3 DNA: TGTGCCAGCAGCCCGGGACAGGGCGGCAATCAGCCCCAGCATTTT
CDR3 protein: CASSPGQGGNQPQHF

CDR3 length: 14
clone size: -
J gene: TRBJ2-1
D gene: -
V gene: TRBV5-6
CDR3 DNA: TGTGCCAGCAGCTTCGATGCCAGGAAAAATGAGCAGTTCTTC
CDR3 protein: CASSFDARKNEQFF

CDR3 length: 12
clone size: once
J gene: TRBJ1-2
D gene: -
V gene: TRBV7-6
CDR3 DNA: TGTGCCAGCAGCGACAGCGCATATGGCTACACCTTC
CDR3 protein: CASSDSAYGYTF

CDR3 length: 17
clone size: -
J gene: TRBJ2-3
D gene: TRBD1
V gene: TRBV10-3
CDR3 DNA: TGTGCCATCAGTGAGTCGAAAGGGACAGGAGACACAGATACGCAGTATTTT
CDR3 protein: CAISESKGTGDTDTQYF

CDR3 length: 16
clone size: -
J gene: TRBJ2-5
D gene: TRBD1
V gene: TRBV13
CDR3 DNA: TGTGCCAGCAGCGCCGGGACAGGGGGCTTTAGGGAGACCCAGTACTTC
CDR3 protein: CASSAGTGGFRETQYF

CDR3 length: 16
clone size: -
J gene: TRBJ2-6
D gene: -
V gene: TRBV11-3
CDR3 DNA: TGTGCCAGCAGCTCATCAGGGGCCTCTGGGGCCAACGTCCTGACTTTC
CDR3 protein: CASSSSGASGANVLTF

CDR3 length: 12
clone size: -
J gene: TRBJ1-1
D gene: TRBD1
V gene: TRBV10-3
CDR3 DNA: TGTGCCATCGCCTCCGGGACAGGGGGAGCTTTCTTT
CDR3 protein: CAIASGTGGAFF

CDR3 length: 14
clone size: -
J gene: TRBJ2-7
D gene: -
V gene: TRBV7-2
CDR3 DNA: TGTGCCAGCAGCTTAGTTGCGAGCTCCTACGAGCAGTACTTC
CDR3 protein: CASSLVASSYEQYF

CDR3 length: 15
clone size: -
J gene: TRBJ2-3
D gene: TRBD1
V gene: TRBV11-3
CDR3 DNA: TGTGCCAGCAGCTCGGGACAGGGAACCACAGATACGCAGTATTTT
CDR3 protein: CASSSGQGTTDTQYF

CDR3 length: 17
clone size: -
J gene: TRBJ2-1
D gene: TRBD2
V gene: TRBV5-4
CDR3 DNA: TGTGCCAGCAGCACCGGGACTAGCGGGGAATTCTACAATGAGCAGTTCTTC
CDR3 protein: CASSTGTSGEFYNEQFF

CDR3 length: 14
clone size: -
J gene: TRBJ1-1
D gene: -
V gene: TRBV6-5
CDR3 DNA: TGTGCCAGCAGTTACTCGATTTCCACGGGTGAAGCTTTCTTT
CDR3 protein: CASSYSISTGEAFF

CDR3 length: 14
clone size: -
J gene: TRBJ2-7
D gene: -
V gene: TRBV6-1
CDR3 DNA: TGTGCCAGCAGTGAAATCGGCAGGTTCTACGAGCAGTACTTC
CDR3 protein: CASSEIGRFYEQYF

CDR3 length: 14
clone size: -
J gene: TRBJ2-3
D gene: TRBD2
V gene: TRBV29-1
CDR3 DNA: TGCAGCGTCCCAGCGGGGGGGCAGACAGATACGCAGTATTTT
CDR3 protein: CSVPAGGQTDTQYF

CDR3 length: 15
clone size: -
J gene: TRBJ2-4
D gene: -
V gene: TRBV5-1
CDR3 DNA: TGCGCCAGCAGCCCGGACTGGGATACCAAAAACATTCAGTACTTC
CDR3 protein: CASSPDWDTKNIQYF

CDR3 length: 13
clone size: -
J gene: TRBJ1-2
D gene: -
V gene: TRBV28
CDR3 DNA: TGTGCCAGCCAAGCAGCCCCGGTCTATGGCTACACCTTC
CDR3 protein: CASQAAPVYGYTF

CDR3 length: 16
clone size: once
J gene: TRBJ1-1
D gene: -
V gene: TRBV15
CDR3 DNA: TGTGCCACCAGCAGGGGCGGCCGGGGACTTAACACTGAAGCTTTCTTT
CDR3 protein: CATSRGGRGLNTEAFF

CDR3 length: 16
clone size: -
J gene: TRBJ2-4
D gene: TRBD1
V gene: TRBV7-2
CDR3 DNA: TGTGCCAGCAGCTTACGACGGGTGGCAGGGGGAAACATTCAGTACTTC
CDR3 protein: CASSLRRVAGGNIQYF

CDR3 length: 14
clone size: -
J gene: TRBJ2-2
D gene: -
V gene: TRBV28
CDR3 DNA: TGTGCCAGCAGAGGGAGTCAGAACACCGGGGAGCTGTTTTTT
CDR3 protein: CASRGSQNTGELFF

CDR3 length: 14
clone size: -
J gene: TRBJ1-5
D gene: -
V gene: TRBV7-9
CDR3 DNA: TGTGCCAGCAGCTCAGCGGTCAGCAATCAGCCCCAGCATTTT
CDR3 protein: CASSSAVSNQPQHF

CDR3 length: 16
clone size: -
J gene: TRBJ2-7
D gene: TRBD1
V gene: TRBV14
CDR3 DNA: TGTGCCAGCAGCCAAGAAAACCGGGACAGGGCCTACGAGCAGTACTTC
CDR3 protein: CASSQENRDRAYEQYF

CDR3 length: 14
clone size: -
J gene: TRBJ2-2
D gene: -
V gene: TRBV6-5
CDR3 DNA: TGTGCCAGCAGGAAAGACAGTGGGACCGGGGAGCTGTTTTTT
CDR3 protein: CASRKDSGTGELFF

CDR3 length: 12
clone size: -
J gene: TRBJ1-5
D gene: -
V gene: TRBV30
CDR3 DNA: TGTGCTTTCGACAGGCATGTAGACTCCCAGCATTTT
CDR3 protein: CAFDRHVDSQHF

CDR3 length: 15
clone size: -
J gene: TRBJ1-2
D gene: -
V gene: TRBV28
CDR3 DNA: TGTGCCAGCACCGCGGGTGAAGGGCTGCGGGGTGGCTACACCTTC
CDR3 protein: CASTAGEGLRGGYTF

CDR3 length: 11
clone size: -
J gene: TRBJ2-7
D gene: -
V gene: TRBV3-1/TRBV3-2
CDR3 DNA: TGTGCCAGCAGCCAAGTATACGAGCAGTACTTC
CDR3 protein: CASSQVYEQYF

CDR3 length: 13
clone size: -
J gene: TRBJ1-2
D gene: TRBD1
V gene: TRBV19
CDR3 DNA: TGTGCCAGTAGAGAGGACAGGGGTCTCGGCTACACCTTC
CDR3 protein: CASREDRGLGYTF

CDR3 length: 15
clone size: once
J gene: TRBJ1-2
D gene: -
V gene: TRBV28
CDR3 DNA: TGTGCCAGCAGTCCCACCCCACGGCTGGACTATGGCTACACCTTC
CDR3 protein: CASSPTPRLDYGYTF

CDR3 length: 16
clone size: -
J gene: TRBJ2-1
D gene: -
V gene: TRBV10-2
CDR3 DNA: TGCGCCAGCAAGGAGGACAGACTCAGCTCCTACAATGAGCAGTTCTTC
CDR3 protein: CASKEDRLSSYNEQFF

CDR3 length: 12
clone size: -
J gene: TRBJ1-6
D gene: -
V gene: TRBV3-1/TRBV3-2
CDR3 DNA: TGTGCCAGCAGCCAACGGGAAGGGGCCCTCCACTTT
CDR3 protein: CASSQREGALHF

CDR3 length: 13
clone size: -
J gene: TRBJ2-1
D gene: -
V gene: TRBV12-3/TRBV12-4
CDR3 DNA: TGTGCCAGCAGTTTGTCCAGGCGCAATGAGCAGTTCTTC
CDR3 protein: CASSLSRRNEQFF

CDR3 length: 16
clone size: -
J gene: TRBJ1-2
D gene: -
V gene: TRBV4-3
CDR3 DNA: TGCGCCAGCAGCCAAGATGATTGGGGCGAAAACTATGGCTACACCTTC
CDR3 protein: CASSQDDWGENYGYTF

CDR3 length: 15
clone size: -
J gene: TRBJ2-1
D gene: -
V gene: TRBV6-4
CDR3 DNA: TGTGCCAGCAGTGACAAACCGGGCTCCTACAATGAGCAGTTCTTC
CDR3 protein: CASSDKPGSYNEQFF

CDR3 length: 14
clone size: -
J gene: TRBJ1-1
D gene: -
V gene: TRBV5-1
CDR3 DNA: TGCGCCAGCAGCTTAGCCCCCTCGAACACTGAAGCTTTCTTT
CDR3 protein: CASSLAPSNTEAFF

CDR3 length: 15
clone size: -
J gene: TRBJ1-2
D gene: -
V gene: TRBV28
CDR3 DNA: TGTGCCAGCAGTCTACGACAGGTCCAGAACTATGGCTACACCTTC
CDR3 protein: CASSLRQVQNYGYTF

CDR3 length: 12
clone size: -
J gene: TRBJ1-1
D gene: -
V gene: TRBV7-2
CDR3 DNA: TGTGCCAGCAGCTTATCTCTGGCTTACGCTTTCTTT
CDR3 protein: CASSLSLAYAFF

CDR3 length: 15
clone size: few
J gene: TRBJ2-3
D gene: -
V gene: TRBV10-3
CDR3 DNA: TGTGCCATCAGGGGGTCATACACACACACAGATACGCAGTATTTT
CDR3 protein: CAIRGSYTHTDTQYF

CDR3 length: 14
clone size: -
J gene: TRBJ1-2
D gene: -
V gene: TRBV15
CDR3 DNA: TGTGCCACCAGCGGAGATTTTGAGACGTACGGCTACACCTTC
CDR3 protein: CATSGDFETYGYTF